The 2 T cell receptor beta chains given below trace back to one sample, sequenced in a study of T cells in women clearing cervical HPV infection. This table comes from immunoSEQ multiplex PCR, and its TCRdb copy is limited to in-frame clones, with some not included. This table lists under 45,000 clones. Sequencing was performed on blood buffy coat. Receptor source: a woman between 18 and 70 years old with a cervical HPV16 infection that either progressed to CIN3+ or cleared (not recorded which).

Comment on this clone: The read halts 3 residues ahead of the CDR3 end, with the missing end drawn from the germline J gene. V and J are TRBV6-4 and TRBJ2-2, with a possible D match to TRBD1 (5 bases). CDR1 is MRHNA, CDR2 SNTAGT, per germline. V lost 6 bases, J lost 8 bases, and 16 bases lay in between. This CDR3 has 14 residues. CDR3 sequence: CASREEQNRGELFF. The sequenced part of the CDR3 DNA is TGTGCCAGCAGAGAAGAACAGAACAGGGGGGAG.

The CDR3 protein is CASSLIAGGPHEQFF. The sequenced part of the CDR3 DNA is TGTGCCAGCAGCTTAATTGCGGGAGGGCCCCATGAG. V and J are TRBV7-3 and TRBJ2-1, with TRBD2 matching 9 bases. The CDR3 is cut off 3 residues early in the read; its end comes from the germline J gene. Losses at the gene ends were 1 base for V and 8 bases for J; bases not matched to a gene: 6. The CDR3 is 15 residues long. Germline V CDR1 and CDR2: SGHTA, FQGTGA. Full variable domain (missing parts from reference TRBV7-3 and TRBJ2-1): GAGVSQTPSNKVTEKGKYVELRCDPISGHTALYWYRQSLGQGPEFLIYFQGTGAADDSGLPNDRFFAVRPEGSVSTLKIQRTERGDSAVYLCASSLIAGGPHEQFFGPGTRLTVL.